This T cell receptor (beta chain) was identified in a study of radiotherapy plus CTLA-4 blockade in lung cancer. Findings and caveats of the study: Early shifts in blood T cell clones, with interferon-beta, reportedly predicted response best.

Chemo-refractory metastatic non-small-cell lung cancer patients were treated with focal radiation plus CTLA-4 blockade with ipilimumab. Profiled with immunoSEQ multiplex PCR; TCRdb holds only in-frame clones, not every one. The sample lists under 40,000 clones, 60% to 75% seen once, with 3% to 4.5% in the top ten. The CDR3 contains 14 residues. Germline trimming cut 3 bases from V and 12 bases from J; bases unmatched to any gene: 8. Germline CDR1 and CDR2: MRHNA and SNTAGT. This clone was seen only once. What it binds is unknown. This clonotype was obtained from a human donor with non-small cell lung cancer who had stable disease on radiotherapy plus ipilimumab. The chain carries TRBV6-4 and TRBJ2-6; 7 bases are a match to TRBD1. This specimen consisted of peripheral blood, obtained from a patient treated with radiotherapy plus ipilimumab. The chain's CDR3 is CASSEGQASSVLTF. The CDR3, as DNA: TGTGCCAGCAGTGAAGGACAGGCTTCGTCCGTCCTGACTTTC.